Presented here are 16 T cell receptor beta chains from one specimen sequenced in a study of blood T cell repertoires in COVID-19. TCRdb keeps only in-frame clones here, not all; method: immunoSEQ multiplex PCR. The sample lists about 220,000 clones; approximately 81% were seen once. Sequenced sample: peripheral blood. The receptors derive from a woman at least 80 years old with acute or convalescent COVID-19.

The chain is built from TRBV5-1 and TRBJ2-3; the D gene is possibly TRBD2 (6 bases). V dropped 0 bases and J dropped 3 bases, with 11 bases sitting between them. This CDR3 comprises 15 residues. The germline CDR1 and CDR2 sequences are SGHRS and YFSETQ. CDR3 residues: CASSLVFAGTDTQYF. In DNA form, the CDR3 reads TGCGCCAGCAGCTTGGTCTTTGCGGGAACAGATACGCAGTATTTT. The full variable domain, in which reference TRBV5-1 and TRBJ2-3 provide the parts outside the CDR3, is KAGVTQTPRYLIKTRGQQVTLSCSPISGHRSVSWYQQTPGQGLQFLFEYFSETQRNKGNFPGRFSGRQFSNSRSEMNVSTLELGDSALYLCASSLVFAGTDTQYFGPGTRLTVL.

The gene calls are TRBV3-1 (or the pseudogene TRBV3-2) and TRBJ1-6; D is unresolved. Deletions cut 0 bases from V and 6 bases from J, with 15 bases between. CDR1 and CDR2 (germline): LGHDT, YNNKEL (reference sequence). The CDR3 sequence is 17 residues long. As DNA, the CDR3 is TGTGCCAGCAGCCAAGAGACACTGGCCTCTCGTAATTCACCCCTCCACTTT. Its protein is CASSQETLASRNSPLHF.

This chain uses TRBV24-1 with TRBJ2-5; D perhaps matches TRBD2 (7 bases). This CDR3 is built from 14 residues. V was pared by 3 bases and J by 4 bases, with 11 bases between. CDR1 is KGHDR and CDR2 is SFDVKD in the germline V gene. The CDR3 spells CATSDARGGETQYF. The CDR3 DNA sequence: TGTGCCACCAGTGATGCTAGGGGGGGAGAGACCCAGTACTTC.

This clone was counted a single time. The chain has TRBV6-6 and TRBJ2-3; D remains unclear. This CDR3 is 12 amino acids long. Per germline, CDR1 MNHNY and CDR2 SVGAGI (reference sequence). V was trimmed by 6 bases and J by 10 bases, leaving 14 bases between them. CDR3 nucleotides: TGTGCCAGCAGCCCCGGCGGAGTAGCGCAGTATTTT. It codes for CASSPGGVAQYF.

The CDR3 region has the DNA TGTGCCACCAGTGATCGAGGACAGGGCCGGGAGACCCAGTACTTC. Its translation is CATSDRGQGRETQYF. V gene TRBV24-1 combines with J gene TRBJ2-5; 8 nucleotides agree with TRBD1. The J segment lost 5 bases and the V segment lost 3 bases, leaving 7 bases of the junction unmatched. This CDR3 contains 15 residues. Germline CDR1 KGHDR, CDR2 SFDVKD.

This chain joins TRBV4-3 and TRBJ1-6; D not resolved. The CDR3 covers 13 residues. Trimming pared 2 bases from V and 8 bases from J, leaving 7 bases between. Germline assignment: CDR1 LGHNA and CDR2 YSLEER. The chain's CDR3 is CASSQLEDSPLHF. The CDR3 region has the DNA TGCGCCAGCAGCCAATTGGAGGATTCACCCCTCCACTTT.

The rearrangement joins TRBV23-1 to TRBJ1-2; D perhaps matches TRBD1 (5 bases). TRBV23-1 carries the ORF label, with uncertain function. The CDR3 runs to 13 residues. Trimming pared 6 bases from V and 2 bases from J, leaving 10 bases between. As DNA, the CDR3 is TGCGCCAGCAGGCCACAGGTAAACTATGGCTACACCTTC. This encodes CASRPQVNYGYTF.

The chain employs TRBV6-5 and TRBJ1-2, with D possibly being TRBD1 (5 bases). From germline, CDR1 is MNHEY and CDR2 SVGAGI. This CDR3 comprises 12 residues. The V end lost 7 bases, the J end lost 4 bases, and 10 bases lay between the germline ends. CDR3 sequence: CASTGGGYGYTF. The CDR3 coding sequence is TGTGCCAGCACTGGCGGGGGCTATGGCTACACCTTC.

The V gene is TRBV6-1, the J gene TRBJ1-2, with D maybe TRBD1 (5 bases). Germline V lookup: CDR1 MNHNS, CDR2 SASEGT. The CDR3 is 15 amino acids. V was cut by 1 base and J by 5 bases, with 14 bases left in between. CDR3: CASSEDPGRPYGYTF. In DNA form, the CDR3 reads TGTGCCAGCAGTGAAGATCCAGGGCGGCCTTATGGCTACACCTTC.

The rearrangement joins TRBV18 to TRBJ1-2; D perhaps matches TRBD1 (5 bases). The CDR3 is 19 residues long. Germline CDR1 KGHSH, CDR2 LQKENI. V lost 3 bases and J 5 bases, leaving 28 bases between the germline ends. CDR3 sequence reads: CASSPDEAGSTGVGYGYTF. CDR3 bases: TGTGCCAGCTCACCTGATGAAGCCGGGTCGACGGGGGTCGGGTATGGCTACACCTTC.

The chain joins TRBV5-1 to TRBJ1-6; 11 bases agree with TRBD1. Trimming took 1 base from V and 6 from J; bases not matched to a gene: 12. This CDR3 is built from 19 residues. Germline V gives CDR1 SGHRS, CDR2 YFSETQ. CDR3 bases: TGCGCCAGCAGCTTGACCTCGCCAGCCGGGACAGGGGGTAATTCACCCCTCCACTTT. Translating it yields CASSLTSPAGTGGNSPLHF.

J is TRBJ1-3 and V is TRBV19; tentative D call: TRBD1 (5 bases). This CDR3 spans 16 amino acids. V shed 5 bases and J shed 2 bases, with 16 bases lying between them. Germline V gives CDR1 LNHDA, CDR2 SQIVND (reference sequence). CDR3 residues: CASSPARGGAGNTIYF. CDR3 DNA: TGTGCCAGTAGTCCGGCCCGCGGGGGTGCTGGAAACACCATATATTTT.

This CDR3 reads CASSATSGGWETQYF. CDR3 in DNA: TGTGCCAGCAGTGCCACCAGCGGGGGATGGGAGACCCAGTACTTC. This rearrangement joins TRBV6-4 to TRBJ2-5, with 8 bases fitting TRBD2. CDR3 size: 15 residues. The germline CDR1 and CDR2 sequences are MRHNA and SNTAGT. V trimming: 4 bases; J trimming: 5 bases; junction bases outside the gene matches: 9.

This clone has only a few counts. V is TRBV7-6 and J is TRBJ1-5, with 9 bases identical to TRBD1. The CDR3 covers 15 residues. V gave up 5 bases and J gave up 6 bases; unmatched junction bases: 8. Germline values: CDR1 SGHVS, CDR2 FNYEAQ. CDR3 residues: CASSPDRGFGQPQHF. The CDR3 DNA follows: TGTGCCAGCAGCCCGGACAGGGGCTTCGGTCAGCCCCAGCATTTT.

This clone was found a few times. Here the CDR3 DNA reads TGCGCCAGCAGCTCGAGGACCTCCGGAGGGTCCCTTAACTATGGCTACACCTTC. It is translated as CASSSRTSGGSLNYGYTF. The V gene is TRBV5-1, the J gene TRBJ1-2; D is unclear. CDR1 SGHRS and CDR2 YFSETQ come from the germline V gene. V was shortened by 3 bases and J by 1 base, with 22 bases between the two germline ends. CDR3 size: 18 residues. The full variable domain, completed using reference TRBV5-1 and TRBJ1-2, is KAGVTQTPRYLIKTRGQQVTLSCSPISGHRSVSWYQQTPGQGLQFLFEYFSETQRNKGNFPGRFSGRQFSNSRSEMNVSTLELGDSALYLCASSSRTSGGSLNYGYTFGSGTRLTVV.

The chain has TRBV7-3 and TRBJ1-4; 7 positions match TRBD1. The trim removed 0 bases at V and 6 bases at J, leaving 4 bases unmatched. Germline CDR1 reads SGHTA; CDR2 reads FQGTGA. The CDR3 consists of 15 residues. This chain's CDR3 is CASSLTGGEDEKLFF. In DNA form, the CDR3 reads TGTGCCAGCAGCTTAACAGGGGGCGAGGATGAAAAACTGTTTTTT.